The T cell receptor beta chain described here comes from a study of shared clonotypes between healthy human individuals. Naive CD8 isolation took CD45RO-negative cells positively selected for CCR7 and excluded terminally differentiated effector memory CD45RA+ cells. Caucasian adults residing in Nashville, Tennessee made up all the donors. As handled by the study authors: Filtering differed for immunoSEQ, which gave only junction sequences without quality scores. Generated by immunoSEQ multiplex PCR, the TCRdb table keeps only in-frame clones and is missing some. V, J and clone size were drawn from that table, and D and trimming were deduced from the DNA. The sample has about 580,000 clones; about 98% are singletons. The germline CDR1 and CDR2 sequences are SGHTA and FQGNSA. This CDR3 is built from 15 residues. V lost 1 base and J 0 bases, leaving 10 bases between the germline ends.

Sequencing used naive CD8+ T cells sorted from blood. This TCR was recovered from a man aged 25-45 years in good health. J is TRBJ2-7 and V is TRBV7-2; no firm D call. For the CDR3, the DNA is TGTGCCAGCAGCTTAGAGGGCTCTAGCTCCTACGAGCAGTACTTC. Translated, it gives CASSLEGSSSYEQYF.